What follows describes a single T cell receptor (beta chain). Germline-derived CDR1 and CDR2 are MDHEN and SYDVKM. The CDR3 has 13 residues. Trimming took off 2 bases at V and 7 bases at J, with 11 bases between the two ends. Generated by immunoSEQ multiplex PCR, the TCRdb table keeps only in-frame clones and is missing some. Of 150,000 or so clones in the sample, about 85% were seen once. The data originate from a study of blood T cell repertoires in COVID-19. The specimen was PBMCs or T cells enriched from blood (not recorded which). This chain links TRBV28 with TRBJ1-1; TRBD1 might be the D (5 bases). This TCR was recovered from a woman aged 40 to 50 who had been exposed to COVID-19. The DNA for the CDR3 is TGTGCCAGCAGTTTAAGGGGTCACATTGAAGCTTTCTTT. It codes for CASSLRGHIEAFF.